This is a list of T cell receptor beta chains from one sample in a study of T-cell reconstitution after alpha-beta-depleted transplantation in children. TCRdb recomputed calls from the PCR reads with MiXCR, one row per CDR3 protein. The sample holds hundreds of thousands of distinct CDR3 sequences, about 12% seen once. Sequences were derived from PBMCs, sampled before TCRalphabeta/CD19-depleted stem cell transplant. The receptors derive from a girl aged 2-10 years with congenital amegakaryocytic thrombocytopenia, due to receive a stem cell transplant. Each CDR3 is given with its conserved first and last residue. A D gene is named only where the DNA matches it firmly. The size of a clone is reported for some rows only, either as once, few or many, or as a class for expanded clones.

CDR3 DNA: TGTGCCATTGCCGGGACAAGCAATCAGCCCCAGCATTTT; CDR3 protein: CAIAGTSNQPQHF; CDR3 length: 13; clone size: .; D gene: .; V gene: TRBV19; J gene: TRBJ1-5
CDR3 DNA: TGTGCCAGCCGTCGCCGTGCTCGGACTACCTTAGCCAAAAACATTCAGTACTTC; CDR3 protein: CASRRRARTTLAKNIQYF; CDR3 length: 18; clone size: .; D gene: .; V gene: TRBV5-5; J gene: TRBJ2-4
CDR3 DNA: TGTGCCAGCAGCTGGGGGGGCGGAAATGAGCAGTTCTTC; CDR3 protein: CASSWGGGNEQFF; CDR3 length: 13; clone size: few; D gene: .; V gene: TRBV7-6; J gene: TRBJ2-1
CDR3 DNA: TGCGCCAGCAGCCGCTCAACAGGGGGCAGGTCCTACGAGCAGTACTTC; CDR3 protein: CASSRSTGGRSYEQYF; CDR3 length: 16; clone size: .; D gene: TRBD1; V gene: TRBV4-1; J gene: TRBJ2-7
CDR3 DNA: TGTGCCAGCAGCCCTAGGGGGGGCACCGAGCAGTACTTC; CDR3 protein: CASSPRGGTEQYF; CDR3 length: 13; clone size: many; D gene: .; V gene: TRBV28; J gene: TRBJ2-7
CDR3 DNA: TGCAGTGCTAGTGGGACTGGCGAAACTAGCACAGATACGCAGTATTTT; CDR3 protein: CSASGTGETSTDTQYF; CDR3 length: 16; clone size: many; D gene: .; V gene: TRBV20-1; J gene: TRBJ2-3
CDR3 DNA: TGCAGTGCTACCGGGACTTCCCAAGACGAGCAGTACTTC; CDR3 protein: CSATGTSQDEQYF; CDR3 length: 13; clone size: many; D gene: .; V gene: TRBV20-1; J gene: TRBJ2-7
CDR3 DNA: TGCGCCAGCAGTGGACTAGCGGGAGGGGGCAATGAGCAGTTCTTC; CDR3 protein: CASSGLAGGGNEQFF; CDR3 length: 15; clone size: .; D gene: TRBD2; V gene: TRBV5-1; J gene: TRBJ2-1
CDR3 DNA: TGCAGTGCTAGCGGCGTTCTCGTGGGGACAGCTTCTAACTATGGCTACACCTTC; CDR3 protein: CSASGVLVGTASNYGYTF; CDR3 length: 18; clone size: .; D gene: TRBD1; V gene: TRBV20-1; J gene: TRBJ1-2
CDR3 DNA: TGTGCCAGCAGTTTACAGGCGCGCGAGCAGTACTTC; CDR3 protein: CASSLQAREQYF; CDR3 length: 12; clone size: many; D gene: .; V gene: TRBV28; J gene: TRBJ2-7
CDR3 DNA: TGTGCCAGCAGACTTACAGGGGTTGGTCAGCCCCAGCATTTT; CDR3 protein: CASRLTGVGQPQHF; CDR3 length: 14; clone size: many; D gene: TRBD1; V gene: TRBV7-2; J gene: TRBJ1-5
CDR3 DNA: TGTGCCAGCAGCCTCTCCGGAGCGCCCAATGAGCAGTTCTTC; CDR3 protein: CASSLSGAPNEQFF; CDR3 length: 14; clone size: few; D gene: .; V gene: TRBV5-4; J gene: TRBJ2-1
CDR3 DNA: TGTGCCAGCAGCACCTACAATGAGCAGTTCTTC; CDR3 protein: CASSTYNEQFF; CDR3 length: 11; clone size: many; D gene: .; V gene: TRBV5-1; J gene: TRBJ2-1
CDR3 DNA: TGCAGTGCCGGGACGCCCCATGGCTACACCTTC; CDR3 protein: CSAGTPHGYTF; CDR3 length: 11; clone size: many; D gene: .; V gene: TRBV20-1; J gene: TRBJ1-2
CDR3 DNA: TGCAGTGCTAGGCCCCTGCTAGCGGGAGGGCCATACGAGCAGTACTTC; CDR3 protein: CSARPLLAGGPYEQYF; CDR3 length: 16; clone size: many; D gene: TRBD2; V gene: TRBV20-1; J gene: TRBJ2-7
CDR3 DNA: TGTGCCACCAGCAGAGATCTGACGGCGACCCAGGGGCTCAATCAGCCCCAGCATTTT; CDR3 protein: CATSRDLTATQGLNQPQHF; CDR3 length: 19; clone size: few; D gene: .; V gene: TRBV15; J gene: TRBJ1-5
CDR3 DNA: TGTGCCAGCAGGACGCCGGGACTCTCCTACGAGCAGTACTTC; CDR3 protein: CASRTPGLSYEQYF; CDR3 length: 14; clone size: many; D gene: .; V gene: TRBV6-1; J gene: TRBJ2-7
CDR3 DNA: TGCGCCAGCAGCCAATCCTTCACGTACCAAGAGACCCAGTACTTC; CDR3 protein: CASSQSFTYQETQYF; CDR3 length: 15; clone size: few; D gene: .; V gene: TRBV4-1; J gene: TRBJ2-5
CDR3 DNA: TGTGCCAGCCTGGCGAGTGGCGGGAGAGGGGACAATGAGCAGTTCTTC; CDR3 protein: CASLASGGRGDNEQFF; CDR3 length: 16; clone size: .; D gene: TRBD2; V gene: TRBV12-3/TRBV12-4; J gene: TRBJ2-1
CDR3 DNA: TGCGCCAGCAGCCAACTCCCGGCGGGAGGCTACAATGAGCAGTTCTTC; CDR3 protein: CASSQLPAGGYNEQFF; CDR3 length: 16; clone size: few; D gene: TRBD2; V gene: TRBV4-1; J gene: TRBJ2-1
CDR3 DNA: TGTGCCAGCAGGACAGCAGCCTACACTGAAGCTTTCTTT; CDR3 protein: CASRTAAYTEAFF; CDR3 length: 13; clone size: many; D gene: .; V gene: TRBV5-8; J gene: TRBJ1-1
CDR3 DNA: TGCGCCAGCAGCTTGGGTGATCATTCACCCCTCCACTTT; CDR3 protein: CASSLGDHSPLHF; CDR3 length: 13; clone size: many; D gene: .; V gene: TRBV5-1; J gene: TRBJ1-6
CDR3 DNA: TGTGCCAGCAGTCTCGGGGAGGGACCCAACACTGGGGCCAACGTCCTGACTTTC; CDR3 protein: CASSLGEGPNTGANVLTF; CDR3 length: 18; clone size: .; D gene: TRBD2; V gene: TRBV3-1; J gene: TRBJ2-6
CDR3 DNA: TGTGCCAGCAGTTTATCCGCCGATAATGAGCAGTTCTTC; CDR3 protein: CASSLSADNEQFF; CDR3 length: 13; clone size: many; D gene: .; V gene: TRBV27; J gene: TRBJ2-1
CDR3 DNA: TGTGCCAGCAGCTTACCAGGGATTAATGAAAAACTGTTTTTT; CDR3 protein: CASSLPGINEKLFF; CDR3 length: 14; clone size: many; D gene: .; V gene: TRBV7-8; J gene: TRBJ1-4
CDR3 DNA: TGTGCCAGCAGCTTATCAACTAGCGGGCCCACAGATACGCAGTATTTT; CDR3 protein: CASSLSTSGPTDTQYF; CDR3 length: 16; clone size: many; D gene: TRBD2; V gene: TRBV7-8; J gene: TRBJ2-3
CDR3 DNA: TGCAGTGCTAGTCCTCGATGGACTACCTACGAGCAGTACTTC; CDR3 protein: CSASPRWTTYEQYF; CDR3 length: 14; clone size: many; D gene: .; V gene: TRBV20-1; J gene: TRBJ2-7
CDR3 DNA: TGTGCCAGCAGATCTCAGGGGGTTAATCAGCCCCAGCATTTT; CDR3 protein: CASRSQGVNQPQHF; CDR3 length: 14; clone size: few; D gene: TRBD1; V gene: TRBV12-3/TRBV12-4; J gene: TRBJ1-5
CDR3 DNA: TGCGCCAGCAGCTTAGGGGGGCGAGCATCGAACACTGAAGCTTTCTTT; CDR3 protein: CASSLGGRASNTEAFF; CDR3 length: 16; clone size: many; D gene: .; V gene: TRBV5-1; J gene: TRBJ1-1
CDR3 DNA: TGTGCCAGCAGTTGGCAGGGGTCTTCTGGGGCCAACGTCCTGACTTTC; CDR3 protein: CASSWQGSSGANVLTF; CDR3 length: 16; clone size: .; D gene: .; V gene: TRBV12-3/TRBV12-4; J gene: TRBJ2-6
CDR3 DNA: TGTGCCAGCAGCGGTAGGGTCACGAGCTCCTACAATGAGCAGTTCTTC; CDR3 protein: CASSGRVTSSYNEQFF; CDR3 length: 16; clone size: many; D gene: .; V gene: TRBV5-4; J gene: TRBJ2-1
CDR3 DNA: TGTGCCAGCAGCTTGAACCCCTGGGGCTACACCTTC; CDR3 protein: CASSLNPWGYTF; CDR3 length: 12; clone size: few; D gene: .; V gene: TRBV7-2; J gene: TRBJ1-2
CDR3 DNA: TGTGCCAGCAGTTTATGGGTAGCGGAGGTTTACAATGAGCAGTTCTTC; CDR3 protein: CASSLWVAEVYNEQFF; CDR3 length: 16; clone size: few; D gene: .; V gene: TRBV12-3/TRBV12-4; J gene: TRBJ2-1
CDR3 DNA: TGTGCCACCAGTGACCGTCGACTAGGAGTGGGTGAGCAGTTCTTC; CDR3 protein: CATSDRRLGVGEQFF; CDR3 length: 15; clone size: many; D gene: .; V gene: TRBV24-1; J gene: TRBJ2-1
CDR3 DNA: TGCAGCGTTGCCCAGGACTCCTACGAGCAGTACTTC; CDR3 protein: CSVAQDSYEQYF; CDR3 length: 12; clone size: many; D gene: .; V gene: TRBV29-1; J gene: TRBJ2-7
CDR3 DNA: TGTGCCAGCAGTTTTAAACGGCTCTGGCGGGAGACCCAGTACTTC; CDR3 protein: CASSFKRLWRETQYF; CDR3 length: 15; clone size: few; D gene: .; V gene: TRBV12-3/TRBV12-4; J gene: TRBJ2-5
CDR3 DNA: TGTGCCAGCTCATCTCCCCCGGGGACCCAGTACTTC; CDR3 protein: CASSSPPGTQYF; CDR3 length: 12; clone size: few; D gene: .; V gene: TRBV18; J gene: TRBJ2-5
CDR3 DNA: TGCGCCAGCAGCCCCATCACGGACTCGACGTTCGAAGAGACCCAGTACTTC; CDR3 protein: CASSPITDSTFEETQYF; CDR3 length: 17; clone size: many; D gene: .; V gene: TRBV5-1; J gene: TRBJ2-5
CDR3 DNA: TGCGCCAGCAGCACACTCCGGAGGAGTCGGGAGACCCAGTACTTC; CDR3 protein: CASSTLRRSRETQYF; CDR3 length: 15; clone size: few; D gene: .; V gene: TRBV5-1; J gene: TRBJ2-5
CDR3 DNA: TGTGCCAGCAGCTCCCAACACCTCTCCGAAGCTTTCTTT; CDR3 protein: CASSSQHLSEAFF; CDR3 length: 13; clone size: many; D gene: .; V gene: TRBV7-2; J gene: TRBJ1-1
CDR3 DNA: TGCAGTGCAGTTCTAGCGGGTGGGGAGACCCAGTACTTC; CDR3 protein: CSAVLAGGETQYF; CDR3 length: 13; clone size: many; D gene: TRBD2; V gene: TRBV20-1; J gene: TRBJ2-5
CDR3 DNA: TGCAGTGCTCAGGCTCCCGGCGGGAGGCGGGTCGAGTCCAAAAACATTCAGTACTTC; CDR3 protein: CSAQAPGGRRVESKNIQYF; CDR3 length: 19; clone size: .; D gene: TRBD2; V gene: TRBV20-1; J gene: TRBJ2-4
CDR3 DNA: TGTGCCAGCAGCTTAGGAGCGGGAGAGCACAATGAGCAGTTCTTC; CDR3 protein: CASSLGAGEHNEQFF; CDR3 length: 15; clone size: many; D gene: TRBD2; V gene: TRBV7-8; J gene: TRBJ2-1
CDR3 DNA: TGCGCCAGCAGCTTGGGCAGGGGTGAAAACATTCAGTACTTC; CDR3 protein: CASSLGRGENIQYF; CDR3 length: 14; clone size: few; D gene: .; V gene: TRBV5-1; J gene: TRBJ2-4